The T cell receptor (beta chain) described here comes from a study of blood T cells in healthy people across ages. This CDR3 is 14 amino acids long. CDR1 and CDR2 (germline): MNHEY, SVGEGT. Trimming cost V 10 bases and J 3 bases, with 17 bases left between them. Each donor's blood draw was around 9.1 milliliters of peripheral blood. The table lists this clonotype with a few counts. The use of a sample-barcoded 5' primer and a J-beta primer mix characterized a second PCR of roughly 7 to 12 cycles. A single record per CDR3 protein comes from TCRdb applying MiXCR to the 5' RACE reads. The sample has fewer than 700,000 distinct CDR3 sequences, 40% to 45% seen once.

This receptor was identified in a man older than 75 in good health. The gene calls are TRBV6-2 or TRBV6-3 and TRBJ2-3, with D maybe TRBD2 (6 bases). The specimen was blood. The CDR3 DNA reads as TGTGCCACACATTGGGGAGGCGGGACAGATACGCAGTATTTT. Its translation: CATHWGGGTDTQYF.